This T cell receptor beta chain was observed in a study of human T cells and chemical hapten exposure. Study at large: Small discrepancies in pooled library volume mainly accounted for the varying TCR yields per sample. Study outcomes and limitations: Relative to control repertoires, expanded TCRs gave rise to significantly more large CDR3 similarity clusters.

Regarding time point: patch test 2, 6 weeks after DPC sensitization. Indicated treatment: therapeutic diphenylcyclopropenone sensitization with weekly scalp DPC. RNA extraction used unfractionated whole blood as the source of total RNA. TCRdb called the RACE reads again in MiXCR, with one record for every CDR3 protein. Here the sample spans roughly 380,000 distinct CDR3 sequences, under 6.5% being singletons. Germline assignment: CDR1 SGHRS and CDR2 YFSETQ. The V segment lost 4 bases and the J segment 3 bases; nucleotides outside the gene matches: 13. The CDR3 is made up of 18 amino acids. On this clonotype: Its antigen is currently unknown.

The chain is built from TRBV5-1 and TRBJ2-3; 11 bases align to TRBD2. The sequenced sample was whole blood, obtained in connection with sensitization to the hapten diphenylcyclopropenone (DPC). This TCR came from a woman between 18 and 29 years old with alopecia areata. Some clones in this sample may be carry-over from other donors' samples. As DNA, the CDR3 is TGCGCCAGCAGCCCGCGACTAGCGGGGCTTTCTCAAACAGATACGCAGTATTTT. Amino acid sequence: CASSPRLAGLSQTDTQYF.